Listed below are T cell receptor beta chains from one sample, sequenced in a study of T-cell reconstitution after alpha-beta-depleted transplantation in children. TCRdb recomputed calls from the PCR reads with MiXCR, one row per CDR3 protein. The sample contains approximately 270,000 distinct CDR3 sequences, 20% to 30% of which appear only once. This sample comprised PBMCs, mostly from graft donor cells, obtained 360 days after TCRalphabeta/CD19-depleted stem cell transplant. The source is a female patient aged 2-10 years who had a stem cell transplant for congenital amegakaryocytic thrombocytopenia, so the T cells may come from the graft donor. CDR3s include the opening cysteine and the closing phenylalanine or tryptophan. Fields, in order: clone size, V gene, D gene, J gene, CDR3 protein, CDR3 DNA. A D gene is named only where the DNA matches it firmly. Clone size is not always given. Where it is, it says once, few, many or a class for expanded clones.

clone size: -; V gene: TRBV6-1; D gene: -; J gene: TRBJ1-2; CDR3 protein: CASSQGSSGYTF; CDR3 DNA: TGTGCCAGCAGTCAGGGGAGCAGTGGCTACACCTTC
clone size: few; V gene: TRBV5-1; D gene: -; J gene: TRBJ2-1; CDR3 protein: CASSLESRPSPTGQFF; CDR3 DNA: TGCGCCAGCAGCTTGGAAAGTCGTCCTAGTCCGACCGGGCAGTTCTTC
clone size: -; V gene: TRBV7-3; D gene: TRBD1; J gene: TRBJ2-1; CDR3 protein: CASSPTGGEEYNEQFF; CDR3 DNA: TGTGCCAGCAGCCCGACAGGGGGTGAAGAATACAATGAGCAGTTCTTC
clone size: few; V gene: TRBV12-3/TRBV12-4; D gene: -; J gene: TRBJ2-7; CDR3 protein: CASSLGAINEQYF; CDR3 DNA: TGTGCCAGCAGTTTAGGTGCGATCAACGAGCAGTACTTC
clone size: few; V gene: TRBV29-1; D gene: TRBD1; J gene: TRBJ1-2; CDR3 protein: CSVDWDRLYPDRGYTF; CDR3 DNA: TGCAGCGTTGATTGGGACAGGTTGTATCCCGATAGGGGCTACACCTTC
clone size: once; V gene: TRBV2; D gene: TRBD1; J gene: TRBJ2-7; CDR3 protein: CASSGDRGGEQYF; CDR3 DNA: TGTGCCAGCAGTGGGGACAGGGGTGGCGAGCAGTACTTC
clone size: few; V gene: TRBV2; D gene: TRBD2; J gene: TRBJ2-7; CDR3 protein: CATVETSGTYEQYF; CDR3 DNA: TGTGCCACCGTAGAGACTAGCGGAACCTACGAGCAGTACTTC
clone size: -; V gene: TRBV4-1; D gene: TRBD2; J gene: TRBJ2-3; CDR3 protein: CASSLRGGRVDTQYF; CDR3 DNA: TGCGCCAGCAGCCTCCGGGGGGGCAGGGTAGATACGCAGTATTTT
clone size: once; V gene: TRBV20-1; D gene: -; J gene: TRBJ2-7; CDR3 protein: CSASTVTYEQYF; CDR3 DNA: TGCAGTGCATCGACAGTGACCTACGAGCAGTACTTC
clone size: few; V gene: TRBV5-1; D gene: -; J gene: TRBJ2-3; CDR3 protein: CASSPGRGVGEYF; CDR3 DNA: TGCGCCAGCAGCCCAGGTCGTGGGGTAGGGGAGTATTTT
clone size: -; V gene: TRBV21-1; D gene: -; J gene: TRBJ2-3; CDR3 protein: CASSKPDAGDTDTQYF; CDR3 DNA: TGTGCCAGCAGCAAGCCCGACGCAGGAGACACAGATACGCAGTATTTT
clone size: -; V gene: TRBV27; D gene: TRBD2; J gene: TRBJ2-7; CDR3 protein: CASTRLAGAYEQYF; CDR3 DNA: TGTGCCAGCACCCGACTAGCGGGGGCCTACGAGCAGTACTTC
clone size: -; V gene: TRBV6-5; D gene: TRBD1; J gene: TRBJ1-5; CDR3 protein: CASSYSAGGFNQPQHF; CDR3 DNA: TGTGCCAGCAGTTACTCGGCAGGGGGCTTCAATCAGCCCCAGCATTTT
clone size: few; V gene: TRBV20-1; D gene: TRBD2; J gene: TRBJ2-1; CDR3 protein: CSARVGTSGFF; CDR3 DNA: TGCAGTGCTAGAGTGGGGACTAGCGGGTTCTTC
clone size: -; V gene: TRBV5-1; D gene: TRBD2; J gene: TRBJ2-3; CDR3 protein: CASRGGETSGDTQYF; CDR3 DNA: TGCGCCAGCAGGGGAGGCGAGACTAGCGGAGATACGCAGTATTTT
clone size: -; V gene: TRBV30; D gene: -; J gene: TRBJ1-1; CDR3 protein: CAWGHPEAFF; CDR3 DNA: TGTGCCTGGGGACACCCTGAAGCTTTCTTT
clone size: -; V gene: TRBV4-1; D gene: TRBD1; J gene: TRBJ1-1; CDR3 protein: CASSRAGTENTEAFF; CDR3 DNA: TGCGCCAGCAGCCGGGCAGGGACAGAGAACACTGAAGCTTTCTTT
clone size: few; V gene: TRBV28; D gene: -; J gene: TRBJ1-1; CDR3 protein: CASSKRGGEAFF; CDR3 DNA: TGTGCCAGCAGCAAGCGGGGGGGGGAAGCTTTCTTT
clone size: few; V gene: TRBV7-9; D gene: -; J gene: TRBJ1-2; CDR3 protein: CASSRYGVEYGYTF; CDR3 DNA: TGTGCCAGCAGCCGCTATGGGGTGGAATATGGCTACACCTTC
clone size: few; V gene: TRBV9; D gene: -; J gene: TRBJ2-7; CDR3 protein: CASSVGFQPGYEQYF; CDR3 DNA: TGTGCCAGCAGCGTAGGTTTCCAGCCGGGGTACGAGCAGTACTTC
clone size: few; V gene: TRBV20-1; D gene: TRBD1; J gene: TRBJ2-7; CDR3 protein: CSSRNRGFHEYF; CDR3 DNA: TGCAGTTCCCGGAACAGGGGATTCCACGAGTACTTC
clone size: -; V gene: TRBV5-5; D gene: -; J gene: TRBJ1-3; CDR3 protein: CASSLDQGGNTIYF; CDR3 DNA: TGTGCCAGCAGCTTGGATCAGGGGGGAAACACCATATATTTT
clone size: -; V gene: TRBV27; D gene: -; J gene: TRBJ2-4; CDR3 protein: CASSSPLRDDKNIQYF; CDR3 DNA: TGTGCCAGCAGTTCCCCCCTCCGGGACGATAAAAACATTCAGTACTTC
clone size: few; V gene: TRBV29-1; D gene: TRBD2; J gene: TRBJ2-1; CDR3 protein: CSVEDLGTRNYNEQFF; CDR3 DNA: TGCAGCGTTGAAGATCTAGGGACTAGAAACTACAATGAGCAGTTCTTC
clone size: few; V gene: TRBV3-1; D gene: -; J gene: TRBJ2-3; CDR3 protein: CASSQDRVEDTDTQYF; CDR3 DNA: TGTGCCAGCAGCCAAGATCGTGTGGAGGATACAGATACGCAGTATTTT
clone size: -; V gene: TRBV12-3/TRBV12-4; D gene: -; J gene: TRBJ2-7; CDR3 protein: CASSLWLDKPYEQYF; CDR3 DNA: TGTGCCAGCAGTTTATGGCTAGACAAGCCCTACGAGCAGTACTTC
clone size: -; V gene: TRBV4-1; D gene: -; J gene: TRBJ2-1; CDR3 protein: CASSQGLLRRDNEQFF; CDR3 DNA: TGCGCCAGCAGCCAAGGTCTCCTGAGACGAGACAATGAGCAGTTCTTC
clone size: few; V gene: TRBV29-1; D gene: -; J gene: TRBJ1-1; CDR3 protein: CSGQNRLSPNTEAFF; CDR3 DNA: TGCAGCGGTCAGAACCGACTTAGCCCGAACACTGAAGCTTTCTTT
clone size: few; V gene: TRBV7-8; D gene: TRBD2; J gene: TRBJ2-1; CDR3 protein: CASSLVGTSEFYNEQFF; CDR3 DNA: TGTGCCAGCAGCTTAGTTGGGACTAGCGAATTCTACAATGAGCAGTTCTTC
clone size: -; V gene: TRBV24-1; D gene: TRBD2; J gene: TRBJ2-5; CDR3 protein: CATSGPGTTQETQYF; CDR3 DNA: TGTGCCACCAGTGGCCCCGGGACTACTCAAGAGACCCAGTACTTC
clone size: -; V gene: TRBV7-9; D gene: -; J gene: TRBJ2-2; CDR3 protein: CASSYTGQWRMGYTGELFF; CDR3 DNA: TGTGCCAGCAGCTACACCGGACAGTGGCGAATGGGTTACACCGGGGAGCTGTTTTTT
clone size: once; V gene: TRBV5-1; D gene: TRBD2; J gene: TRBJ2-3; CDR3 protein: CASSFQRGTTDTQYF; CDR3 DNA: TGCGCCAGCAGCTTCCAGCGGGGCACCACAGATACGCAGTATTTT
clone size: -; V gene: TRBV5-6; D gene: -; J gene: TRBJ2-7; CDR3 protein: CASSTREWYEQYF; CDR3 DNA: TGTGCCAGCAGCACTAGGGAGTGGTACGAGCAGTACTTC
clone size: -; V gene: TRBV20-1; D gene: -; J gene: TRBJ2-4; CDR3 protein: CSARGLAKNIQYF; CDR3 DNA: TGCAGTGCTAGAGGGCTAGCCAAAAACATTCAGTACTTC
clone size: many; V gene: TRBV7-9; D gene: -; J gene: TRBJ2-2; CDR3 protein: CASSRAPGELFF; CDR3 DNA: TGTGCCAGCAGCCGGGCCCCCGGGGAGCTGTTTTTT
clone size: once; V gene: TRBV20-1; D gene: -; J gene: TRBJ2-5; CDR3 protein: CSASRQSQETQYF; CDR3 DNA: TGCAGTGCTAGCAGACAGAGCCAAGAGACCCAGTACTTC
clone size: -; V gene: TRBV7-2; D gene: -; J gene: TRBJ2-3; CDR3 protein: CASSSPWSDTDTQYF; CDR3 DNA: TGTGCCAGCAGCTCCCCGTGGTCTGACACAGATACGCAGTATTTT
clone size: -; V gene: TRBV18; D gene: -; J gene: TRBJ2-2; CDR3 protein: CASSPRPQNTGELFF; CDR3 DNA: TGTGCCAGCTCACCACGCCCCCAGAACACCGGGGAGCTGTTTTTT
clone size: -; V gene: TRBV4-2; D gene: TRBD1; J gene: TRBJ1-2; CDR3 protein: CASSHSTGGARYGYTF; CDR3 DNA: TGTGCCAGCAGCCACAGTACAGGGGGCGCGCGCTATGGCTACACCTTC
clone size: few; V gene: TRBV24-1; D gene: TRBD1; J gene: TRBJ2-2; CDR3 protein: CATSDAGQAVHLFF; CDR3 DNA: TGTGCCACCAGTGATGCCGGACAGGCGGTTCATCTGTTTTTT
clone size: -; V gene: TRBV29-1; D gene: -; J gene: TRBJ1-1; CDR3 protein: CSVEDLIVFREAFF; CDR3 DNA: TGCAGCGTTGAAGATCTTATTGTGTTCCGCGAAGCTTTCTTT
clone size: few; V gene: TRBV5-1; D gene: TRBD1; J gene: TRBJ2-4; CDR3 protein: CASSSMQGADIQYF; CDR3 DNA: TGCGCCAGCAGCTCAATGCAGGGGGCTGACATTCAGTACTTC